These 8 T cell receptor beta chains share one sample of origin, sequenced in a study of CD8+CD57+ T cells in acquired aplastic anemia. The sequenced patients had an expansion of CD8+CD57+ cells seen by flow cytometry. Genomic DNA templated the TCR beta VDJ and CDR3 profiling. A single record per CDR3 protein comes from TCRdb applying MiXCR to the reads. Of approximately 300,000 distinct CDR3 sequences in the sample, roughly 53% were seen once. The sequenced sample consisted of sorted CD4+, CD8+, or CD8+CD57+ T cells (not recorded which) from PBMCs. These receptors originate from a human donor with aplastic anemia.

CDR3 residues: CASGSVNSNQPQHF. The CDR3 nucleotides read TGTGCCTCAGGGTCCGTCAATAGCAATCAGCCCCAGCATTTT. The genes are TRBV12-3 or TRBV12-4 and TRBJ1-5, with TRBD1 as a possible D gene (5 bases). Trimming stripped 11 bases from V and 0 bases from J, with 14 bases between. The length of the CDR3 is 14 residues.

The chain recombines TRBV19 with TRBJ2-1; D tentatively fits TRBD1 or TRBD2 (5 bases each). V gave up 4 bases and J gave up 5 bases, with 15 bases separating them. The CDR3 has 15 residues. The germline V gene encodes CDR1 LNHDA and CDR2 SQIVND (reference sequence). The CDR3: CASSTPGTPDNEQFF. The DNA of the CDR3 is TGTGCCAGTAGTACCCCCGGGACCCCGGACAATGAGCAGTTCTTC. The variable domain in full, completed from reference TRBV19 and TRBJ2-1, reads DGGITQSPKYLFRKEGQNVTLSCEQNLNHDAMYWYRQDPGQGLRLIYYSQIVNDFQKGDIAEGYSVSREKKESFPLTVTSAQKNPTAFYLCASSTPGTPDNEQFFGPGTRLTVL.

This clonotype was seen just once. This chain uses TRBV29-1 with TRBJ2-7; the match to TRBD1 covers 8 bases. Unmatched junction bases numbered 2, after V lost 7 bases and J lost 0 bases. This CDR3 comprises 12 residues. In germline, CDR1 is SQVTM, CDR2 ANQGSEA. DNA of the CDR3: TGCAGCGGACAGGGGACCTCCTACGAGCAGTACTTC. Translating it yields CSGQGTSYEQYF.

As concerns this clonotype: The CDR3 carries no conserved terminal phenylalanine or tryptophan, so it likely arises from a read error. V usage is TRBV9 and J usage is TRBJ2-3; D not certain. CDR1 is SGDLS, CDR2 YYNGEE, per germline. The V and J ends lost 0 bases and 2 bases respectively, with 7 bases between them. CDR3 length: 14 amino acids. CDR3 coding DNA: TGTGCCAGCAGCGTAGGTGACCACACAGATACGCAGTATCTT. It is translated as CASSVGDHTDTQYL.

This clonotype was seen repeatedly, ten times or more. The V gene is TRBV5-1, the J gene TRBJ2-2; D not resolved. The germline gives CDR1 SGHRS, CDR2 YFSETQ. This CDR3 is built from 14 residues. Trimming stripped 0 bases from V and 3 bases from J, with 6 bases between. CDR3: CASSLVGHTGELFF. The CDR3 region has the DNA TGCGCCAGCAGCTTGGTTGGCCACACCGGGGAGCTGTTTTTT. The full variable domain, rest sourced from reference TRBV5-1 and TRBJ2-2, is KAGVTQTPRYLIKTRGQQVTLSCSPISGHRSVSWYQQTPGQGLQFLFEYFSETQRNKGNFPGRFSGRQFSNSRSEMNVSTLELGDSALYLCASSLVGHTGELFFGEGSRLTVL.

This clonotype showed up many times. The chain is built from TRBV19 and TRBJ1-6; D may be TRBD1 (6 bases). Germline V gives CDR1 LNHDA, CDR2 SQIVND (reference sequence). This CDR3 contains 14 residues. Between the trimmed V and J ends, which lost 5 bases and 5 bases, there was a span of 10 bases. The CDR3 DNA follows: TGTGCCAGTAGTGGGACACGAAATAATTCACCCCTCCACTTT. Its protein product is CASSGTRNNSPLHF. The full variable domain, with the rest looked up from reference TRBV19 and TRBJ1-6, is DGGITQSPKYLFRKEGQNVTLSCEQNLNHDAMYWYRQDPGQGLRLIYYSQIVNDFQKGDIAEGYSVSREKKESFPLTVTSAQKNPTAFYLCASSGTRNNSPLHFGNGTRLTVT.

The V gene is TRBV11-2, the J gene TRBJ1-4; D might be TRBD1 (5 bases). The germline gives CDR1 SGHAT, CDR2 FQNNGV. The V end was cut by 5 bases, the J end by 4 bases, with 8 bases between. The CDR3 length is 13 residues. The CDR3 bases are TGTGCCAGCAGCACGGGACTTAATGAAAAACTGTTTTTT. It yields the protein CASSTGLNEKLFF.

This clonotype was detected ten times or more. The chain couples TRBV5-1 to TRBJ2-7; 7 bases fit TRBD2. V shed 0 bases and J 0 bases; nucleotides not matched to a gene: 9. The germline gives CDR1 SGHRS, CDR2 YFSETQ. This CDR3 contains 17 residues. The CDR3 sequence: CASSLAPSGISSYEQYF. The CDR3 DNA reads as TGCGCCAGCAGCTTGGCCCCGAGCGGGATAAGCTCCTACGAGCAGTACTTC.